The T cell receptor (beta chain) described here comes from a study of shared clonotypes between healthy human individuals. Only CD45RO-negative cells positively selected for CCR7 counted as naive CD8 cells, so terminally differentiated effector memory CD45RA+ cells were excluded. A note on this clone: Other DNA sequences of this sample code for an identical CDR3.

Trimming left V 3 bases short and J 2 bases short, with 8 bases between. Germline V gene lookup returns CDR1 MNHEY and CDR2 SMNVEV (reference sequence). The CDR3 totals 14 residues. Clones were sequenced by immunoSEQ multiplex PCR, and TCRdb holds only the in-frame ones, with some missing. The table has hundreds of thousands of clones, roughly 96% seen once. This rearrangement joins TRBV27 to TRBJ2-1, with TRBD2 as a possible D gene (6 bases). Sequenced input: naive CD8+ T cells sorted from blood. The TCR sequence derives from a woman aged 25 to 39 in good health. CDR3 protein: CASSLSGAYNEQFF. DNA for the CDR3: TGTGCCAGCAGTTTGTCGGGAGCCTACAATGAGCAGTTCTTC.